The source of this T cell receptor (beta chain) is a study of CD8 T cells in Susac syndrome. Regarding the study as a whole: The authors acknowledged that the study's TCR sequencing and HLA analysis involved relatively few individuals.

Random-hexamer reverse transcription was applied to 0.5 to 1 ug RNA. Amplification of TCR beta CDR3 by immunoSEQ multiplex PCR spanned 54 Vbeta and 13 Jbeta. TCRdb independently ran MiXCR on the immunoSEQ multiplex PCR reads; one entry per CDR3 protein. The sample includes 180,000 or so distinct CDR3 sequences, approximately 95% seen only once; the top ten take around 0.093%. In the multiple sclerosis control group, patients were treatment-naive and had stable or active relapsing-remitting disease. TEMRA cells were enriched by FACS, while CD8+ and CD4+ T cells were obtained through a negative isolation that was performed magnetically. As concerns this clonotype: What it binds is unknown.

The TCR originated in a human donor with multiple sclerosis. Sequenced input: CD4+ T cells from PBMCs.

The CDR3 protein is CASTRTGLLGYTF. The CDR3 nucleotides read TGTGCCAGTACAAGGACAGGGCTCTTAGGCTACACCTTC. The rearrangement joins TRBV19 to TRBJ1-2, with 8 bases aligning to TRBD1. The CDR3 is 13 residues long. The germline gives CDR1 LNHDA, CDR2 SQIVND (reference sequence). After removal of 7 bases from V and 8 bases from J, the junction contained 9 bases not matched to a gene.